The TCR beta chain described here comes from a study of spatial heterogeneity in lung cancer. For the study at large: Tumor-region counts of TCR transcripts tracked strongly with a T cell module score from matched bulk RNA-seq. On average, each unique TCR and UMI combination appeared more than ten times in raw reads.

In the library, each TCR cDNA molecule bore its own unique molecular identifier. TCRdb reprocessed the 5' RACE reads with MiXCR, giving one entry per CDR3 protein. The sample consists of some 97,000 distinct CDR3 sequences, around 4.8% of them appearing once. Time point described: sample taken at primary tumor resection. Extraction of whole RNA from tumor, nontumor lung or frozen PBMC preceded unsorted sequencing. General study findings and limits: Counts of expanded alpha and beta TCRs within tumors tracked the tumor nonsynonymous mutation count.

Germline CDR1 and CDR2: SQVTM and ANQGSEA. The trim removed 4 bases at V and 3 bases at J, leaving 1 base unmatched. CDR3 size: 12 residues. This clonotype was recorded many times. Its target is not known. The chain has TRBV29-1 and TRBJ2-5, with TRBD1 matching 8 bases. Sequenced here: lung tumor tissue, sampled at surgery. The sequence was collected from a male donor with early-stage non-small cell lung cancer. The CDR3 DNA is TGCAGCGTTGGGACAGGGAAAGAGACCCAGTACTTC. It yields the protein CSVGTGKETQYF.